This T cell receptor beta chain was observed in a study of blood T cells in healthy people across ages. Study-level results: The unknown donor CMV status may have confounded expanded clonotype changes. Per-million-T-cell TCR beta diversity fell roughly linearly with age.

The junction had 7 bases not matched to a gene; V was cut back by 6 bases and J by 6 bases. Germline CDR1 reads MNHEY; CDR2 reads SMNVEV (reference sequence). This CDR3 spans 15 amino acids. In regard to this clonotype: Its antigen is currently unknown.

It was with a sample-barcoded 5' primer and a J-beta primer mix that a second PCR of roughly 6 to 12 cycles was run. TCRdb re-analysed the 5' RACE reads in MiXCR, keeping a single row per CDR3 protein. The sample includes hundreds of thousands of distinct CDR3 sequences, 53% seen only once; the top ten take about two fifths. The sample taken for sequencing was blood. The source of this sequence is a man aged 80 or over in good health. The V gene is TRBV27, the J gene TRBJ2-2, with 10 nucleotides matching TRBD1. The CDR3 protein is CASSPGQGKPGELFF. In nucleotides, the CDR3 is TGTGCCAGCAGCCCGGGACAGGGGAAACCCGGGGAGCTGTTTTTT.